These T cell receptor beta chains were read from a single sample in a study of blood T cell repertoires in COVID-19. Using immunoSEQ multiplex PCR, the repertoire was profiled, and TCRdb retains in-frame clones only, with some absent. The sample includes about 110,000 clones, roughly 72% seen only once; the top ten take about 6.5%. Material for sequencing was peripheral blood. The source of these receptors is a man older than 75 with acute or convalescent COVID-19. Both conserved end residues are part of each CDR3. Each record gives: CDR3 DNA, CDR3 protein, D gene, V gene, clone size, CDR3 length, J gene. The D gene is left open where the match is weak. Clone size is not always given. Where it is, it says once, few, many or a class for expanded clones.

cdr3_nt: TGTGCCAGCAGCTCCCAAAGGGGAGGGCAAGAGACCCAGTACTTC
cdr3_aa: CASSSQRGGQETQYF
d_call: TRBD2
v_call: TRBV7-8
clone_size: few
cdr3_length: 15
j_call: TRBJ2-5

cdr3_nt: TGTGCCAGTAGTACCCAGGGGAGCACAGATACGCAGTATTTT
cdr3_aa: CASSTQGSTDTQYF
d_call: NA
v_call: TRBV19
clone_size: NA
cdr3_length: 14
j_call: TRBJ2-3

cdr3_nt: TGTGCCAGCAGCCGCGGCGCCTACAATGAGCAGTTCTTC
cdr3_aa: CASSRGAYNEQFF
d_call: NA
v_call: TRBV7-6
clone_size: few
cdr3_length: 13
j_call: TRBJ2-1

cdr3_nt: TGTGCCAGCAGTGACAGGGCAACTAATGAAAAACTGTTTTTT
cdr3_aa: CASSDRATNEKLFF
d_call: NA
v_call: TRBV6-1
clone_size: NA
cdr3_length: 14
j_call: TRBJ1-4

cdr3_nt: TGTGCCTCCGCGTCCGAAATGAACACCGGGGAGCTGTTTTTT
cdr3_aa: CASASEMNTGELFF
d_call: NA
v_call: TRBV27
clone_size: NA
cdr3_length: 14
j_call: TRBJ2-2

cdr3_nt: TGTGCCAGCAGTTCCGGGGACAGGATATTTTCTTTC
cdr3_aa: CASSSGDRIFSF
d_call: TRBD1
v_call: TRBV28
clone_size: NA
cdr3_length: 12
j_call: TRBJ2-7

cdr3_nt: TGTGCCACCAGCATATTTGCCCCCACGACAGGCACAGATACGCAGTATTTT
cdr3_aa: CATSIFAPTTGTDTQYF
d_call: NA
v_call: TRBV15
clone_size: few
cdr3_length: 17
j_call: TRBJ2-3

cdr3_nt: TGTGCCAGCAGCTTAGGGGGGAAGACAGATACGCAGTATTTT
cdr3_aa: CASSLGGKTDTQYF
d_call: NA
v_call: TRBV7-3
clone_size: once
cdr3_length: 14
j_call: TRBJ2-3

cdr3_nt: TGTGCCAGCAGTTTACTCCCTTCTCAGACCCAGTACTTC
cdr3_aa: CASSLLPSQTQYF
d_call: NA
v_call: TRBV27
clone_size: NA
cdr3_length: 13
j_call: TRBJ2-5

cdr3_nt: TGTGCCAGCAGCCGGACAGGGTTTATCACTGAAGCTTTCTTT
cdr3_aa: CASSRTGFITEAFF
d_call: TRBD1
v_call: TRBV28
clone_size: many
cdr3_length: 14
j_call: TRBJ1-1

cdr3_nt: TGTGCCAGTAGTCGACGGGACGGGGAGCTGTTTTTT
cdr3_aa: CASSRRDGELFF
d_call: NA
v_call: TRBV19
clone_size: NA
cdr3_length: 12
j_call: TRBJ2-2

cdr3_nt: TGTGCCAGCAGCCAAGATTCAGGGTACGGAAACACCATATATTTT
cdr3_aa: CASSQDSGYGNTIYF
d_call: NA
v_call: TRBV4-2
clone_size: NA
cdr3_length: 15
j_call: TRBJ1-3

cdr3_nt: TGTGCCAGCAGCCAAACTAGTTACAATGAGCAGTTCTTC
cdr3_aa: CASSQTSYNEQFF
d_call: NA
v_call: TRBV7-2
clone_size: NA
cdr3_length: 13
j_call: TRBJ2-1

cdr3_nt: TGTGCCAGTCAATCGGGGGGGGGACAGCCGACTAACTATGGCTACACCTTC
cdr3_aa: CASQSGGGQPTNYGYTF
d_call: TRBD1
v_call: TRBV27
clone_size: once
cdr3_length: 17
j_call: TRBJ1-2

cdr3_nt: TGTGCCAGCTCGACTAGCGGAGAGGCAGATACGCAGTATTTT
cdr3_aa: CASSTSGEADTQYF
d_call: TRBD2
v_call: TRBV28
clone_size: NA
cdr3_length: 14
j_call: TRBJ2-3

cdr3_nt: TGCAGCGTTGAAGATCTTGATGGAGGGCATGGCTACACCTTC
cdr3_aa: CSVEDLDGGHGYTF
d_call: NA
v_call: TRBV29-1
clone_size: NA
cdr3_length: 14
j_call: TRBJ1-2

cdr3_nt: TGTGCCATCAGTGACAGGGTAGGTCACGAGCAGTACTTC
cdr3_aa: CAISDRVGHEQYF
d_call: NA
v_call: TRBV10-3
clone_size: NA
cdr3_length: 13
j_call: TRBJ2-7

cdr3_nt: TGCAGCGTTGAAGGGACAGCACATCAATTCAATGAGCAGTTCTTC
cdr3_aa: CSVEGTAHQFNEQFF
d_call: NA
v_call: TRBV29-1
clone_size: NA
cdr3_length: 15
j_call: TRBJ2-1

cdr3_nt: TGTGCCAGTAACAGGGAAGTTTCGGGCCAGCCCCAGCATTTT
cdr3_aa: CASNREVSGQPQHF
d_call: NA
v_call: TRBV19
clone_size: NA
cdr3_length: 14
j_call: TRBJ1-5

cdr3_nt: TGTGCCAGTAGTAGGGTCGGGACAGGAATCCACGAGCAGTACTTC
cdr3_aa: CASSRVGTGIHEQYF
d_call: TRBD1
v_call: TRBV19
clone_size: NA
cdr3_length: 15
j_call: TRBJ2-7

cdr3_nt: TGTGCCAGCAGCCAGGGGGGAAACTCCTACAATGAGCAGTTCTTC
cdr3_aa: CASSQGGNSYNEQFF
d_call: NA
v_call: TRBV13
clone_size: few
cdr3_length: 15
j_call: TRBJ2-1

cdr3_nt: TGTGCCAGCAGTGTAGCTCGGACTAGCGCCAATGAGCAGTTCTTC
cdr3_aa: CASSVARTSANEQFF
d_call: TRBD2
v_call: TRBV2
clone_size: few
cdr3_length: 15
j_call: TRBJ2-1

cdr3_nt: TGTGCCAGCAGCTGGGGGGACACTGAAGCTTTCTTT
cdr3_aa: CASSWGDTEAFF
d_call: NA
v_call: TRBV7-9
clone_size: NA
cdr3_length: 12
j_call: TRBJ1-1

cdr3_nt: TGCGCCAGCAGCTTGACAGGGACTAATGAAAAACTGTTTTTT
cdr3_aa: CASSLTGTNEKLFF
d_call: NA
v_call: TRBV5-1
clone_size: NA
cdr3_length: 14
j_call: TRBJ1-4

cdr3_nt: TGTGCCACCGCCGTGGGCTGGAAGCAGTTCTTC
cdr3_aa: CATAVGWKQFF
d_call: NA
v_call: TRBV18
clone_size: few
cdr3_length: 11
j_call: TRBJ2-1

cdr3_nt: TGTGCCAGCATGATACGAGCGGGAGGGACGTCGGATACGCAGTATTTT
cdr3_aa: CASMIRAGGTSDTQYF
d_call: TRBD2
v_call: TRBV5-4
clone_size: NA
cdr3_length: 16
j_call: TRBJ2-3

cdr3_nt: TGTGCCAGCAGCCCCAATGGAGGGAGGATTCAAGAGACCCAGTACTTC
cdr3_aa: CASSPNGGRIQETQYF
d_call: NA
v_call: TRBV28
clone_size: NA
cdr3_length: 16
j_call: TRBJ2-5

cdr3_nt: TGTGCCAGCAGCAATAGGCGGGACAGGGGACCCTACGAGCAGTACTTC
cdr3_aa: CASSNRRDRGPYEQYF
d_call: NA
v_call: TRBV21-1
clone_size: few
cdr3_length: 16
j_call: TRBJ2-7

cdr3_nt: TGTGCCAGCAGTTACTCCCGGACAGGGATGGTGTCGTGGTTCTTC
cdr3_aa: CASSYSRTGMVSWFF
d_call: TRBD1
v_call: TRBV6-2/TRBV6-3
clone_size: few
cdr3_length: 15
j_call: TRBJ2-1

cdr3_nt: TGTGCCAGCAGCTTAGGAACAGGATCGGGCGAGCAGTACTTC
cdr3_aa: CASSLGTGSGEQYF
d_call: NA
v_call: TRBV11-2
clone_size: once
cdr3_length: 14
j_call: TRBJ2-7

cdr3_nt: TGTGCCAGCAGTGAAGGGCTGGGGGCTTACAATGAGCAGTTCTTC
cdr3_aa: CASSEGLGAYNEQFF
d_call: NA
v_call: TRBV2
clone_size: few
cdr3_length: 15
j_call: TRBJ2-1